These T cell receptor beta chains were read from a single sample in a study of blood T cell repertoires in COVID-19. TCRdb keeps only in-frame clones here, not all; method: immunoSEQ multiplex PCR. This table has about 240,000 clones, around 90% appearing once. Sequencing input: peripheral blood. The origin of the receptors is a man aged 60 to 69 who had recovered from COVID-19. The CDR3 runs from the conserved cysteine through the conserved F or W. Clone size is given for some rows only: seen once, a few or many times, or a class if the clone is expanded.

clone size	V gene	CDR3 protein
-	TRBV6-5	CASKKGTGVNQPQHF
-	TRBV19	CASSALWRGKGNQPQHF
-	TRBV6-2/TRBV6-3	CASSYEGDGRLGNQPQHF
-	TRBV5-6	CASSFGESGDSYNEQFF
-	TRBV19	CASSPLTLRLPNYGYTF
few	TRBV2	CASSERRDRANYTF
-	TRBV24-1	CATSDPTDRADGYTF
-	TRBV2	CASSDRGRTEAFF
-	TRBV5-1	CASSYSGGSNEKLFF
-	TRBV2	CASSKGTDALYGYTF
-	TRBV6-1	CASSGTGQPRAPYGYTF
-	TRBV23-1	CASSVLNIRGACNQPQHF
few	TRBV15	CATSGFRGGGDSPLHF
few	TRBV7-9	CASSLDRDGYGYTF
once	TRBV11-2	CASSLRTGTEAFF
-	TRBV27	CASSRTGGLNEQYF
-	TRBV30	CAWSSGQGYWTEAFF
-	TRBV6-1	CASIIEGNTGELFF
-	TRBV18	CASSPPYGTPGGETQYF
-	TRBV5-4	CASSLTPGEAFF
-	TRBV19	CASNRDRGIYGYTF
once	TRBV3-1/TRBV3-2	CASSQQTGGKTQYF
-	TRBV19	CASSILAGSGTDTQYF
-	TRBV10-3	CAITDRGQLATGNTIYF
-	TRBV28	CASLGRARHPYEQYF
-	TRBV9	CASSGREFRPPLHF
-	TRBV28	CASVEGNGDEQYF
-	TRBV4-1	CASSQNGAGGRNSHF
-	TRBV18	CASSRDSLYGYTF
-	TRBV6-2/TRBV6-3	CASSSSGIQETQYF
-	TRBV6-5	CASGAQRTEAFF
-	TRBV4-2	CASSHGAPSDTQYF
once	TRBV5-1	CASSPTGQWDYGYTF
-	TRBV6-5	CASSYSGGYNEQFF
-	TRBV15	CATSRDSGGDEQYF
-	TRBV10-3	CAISDPSVGLEETQYF
-	TRBV3-1/TRBV3-2	CASSHWGQGNSPLHF
-	TRBV9	CASSEGDRGNFYGYTF
-	TRBV6-5	CASRSNTGGDTEAFF
-	TRBV5-1	CASSLGGTASYEQYF
-	TRBV28	CASRQTNTARRVSYEQYF
-	TRBV5-1	CASSPPNRGDTQYF
-	TRBV7-9	CASSPRTSGVSGANVLTF
-	TRBV18	CASSLQGRDTEAFF
many	TRBV19	CASSTNPGQGNQPQHF
-	TRBV3-1/TRBV3-2	CASSNTDRGHSEKLFF
-	TRBV7-9	CASTRSGGMNTEAFF
-	TRBV2	CASGRDRVYEQYF
few	TRBV18	CASSQSQGALDTEAFF
-	TRBV7-2	CASSFPGIMTYEQYF
-	TRBV18	CASSPNRVHSNTEAFF
once	TRBV5-1	CASSLPPGGPSYNEQFF